The TCR beta chain described here comes from a study of T cell changes during pregnancy in multiple sclerosis. Measured with immunoSEQ multiplex PCR; TCRdb has only the in-frame clones, and not every one. Of some 100,000 clones in the sample, about 94% were seen once. This receptor was identified in a female donor with multiple sclerosis, enrolled in a pregnancy study. The sequencing used peripheral blood, collected before pregnancy.

CDR3 in amino acids: CASRMTGRYGYTF. The CDR3 DNA reads TGTGCCAGCAGGATGACAGGACGGTATGGCTACACCTTC. This chain connects TRBV27 to TRBJ1-2, with a tentative D call TRBD1 (6 bases). The CDR3 loop spans 13 amino acids. V dropped 6 bases and J dropped 5 bases, with 13 bases sitting between them. The germline V gene encodes CDR1 MNHEY and CDR2 SMNVEV (reference sequence).